The present entry profiles one T cell receptor beta chain with its context. The data belong to a study of blood T cell repertoires in COVID-19. As for the study in general: Collection of acute and convalescent COVID-19 samples took place in the United States, Italy and Spain.

Participants had their cohort set by participant-reported clinical history. Authors' analysis steps: It was from reference gene primer amplification that nucleated cell counts were estimated. Profiling relied on immunoSEQ multiplex PCR, and the TCRdb table lists in-frame clones only, not all of them. That table is the source of V, J and clone size, and D and trimming were worked out from the DNA. The sample contains a few hundred thousand clones, about 87% of which appear only once. The source is a woman between 45 and 65 years old who had recovered from COVID-19. The specimen sequenced was PBMCs or T cells enriched from blood (not recorded which).

Here the CDR3 DNA reads TGTGCCAGCAGTTTTCCTAGCGTAAGCTCCTACGAGCAGTACTTC. This translates into CASSFPSVSSYEQYF. The chain carries TRBV28 and TRBJ2-7, with D possibly matching TRBD2 (6 bases). The germline gives CDR1 MDHEN, CDR2 SYDVKM. The CDR3 sequence is 15 residues long. V was shortened by 3 bases and J by 0 bases, with 12 bases between the two germline ends.